Presented here are 16 T cell receptor beta chains from one specimen sequenced in a study of technical replicates of blood from a few donors (dated by TCRdb to about 2017). Libraries came from the immunoSEQ multiplex PCR assay. Here the immuneACCESS table is served through TCRdb, limited to in-frame sequences with V and J called. Missing clones are a known gap in these copies; in checked studies unresolved V genes cover under half, and the rest lacks a known reason. For this sample the table gives about 81,000 clones, of which about 97% were detected only once. Jointly, the top ten make up around 0.2% of the sample. Material: T cells isolated from PBMCs. The receptors stem from a human donor in good health.

Points on this clone: One junction end does not reproduce the germline sequence, and a read error may be involved. The V and J genes are TRBV4-1 and TRBJ2-2; the match to TRBD1 covers 10 bases. The CDR3 has 16 amino acids. Germline V lookup: CDR1 MGHRA, CDR2 YSYEKL. CDR3 residues: CASSQGATGGFGELFF. DNA of the CDR3: TGCGCCAGCAGTCAAGGCGCGACAGGGGGCTTCGGGGAGCTGTTTTTT.

The chain joins TRBV28 to TRBJ1-1; unclear D gene. Germline V gives CDR1 MDHEN, CDR2 SYDVKM. V lost 7 bases, J lost 4 bases, and 19 bases lay in between. The CDR3 has 15 residues. The CDR3 protein is CASTRIGEGRTEAFF. CDR3 coding DNA: TGTGCCAGCACCCGAATCGGGGAAGGTCGCACTGAAGCTTTCTTT.

The chain recombines TRBV5-8 with TRBJ1-4; unclear D gene. Trimming cost V 1 base and J 3 bases, with 10 bases left between them. Germline CDR1 SGHTS, CDR2 YDEGEE. The CDR3 consists of 15 residues. CDR3: CASSLSGSANEKLFF. The CDR3 nucleotides are TGTGCCAGCAGCTTGTCAGGTTCGGCTAATGAAAAACTGTTTTTT.

This chain uses TRBV12-5 with TRBJ1-2; D perhaps matches TRBD1 (5 bases). CDR3 length: 18 amino acids. The germline V gene has CDR1 LGHNT and CDR2 FRNRAP. V was shortened by 11 bases and J by 1 base, with 29 bases between the two germline ends. The CDR3 nucleotides read TGTGCTGGGGCAGCGGGCCCCGCTTTTTGTCGACTTAACTATGGCTACACCTTC. This codes for CAGAAGPAFCRLNYGYTF. The variable domain in full, with the rest retrieved from reference TRBV12-5 and TRBJ1-2, is DARVTQTPRHKVTEMGQEVTMRCQPILGHNTVFWYRQTMMQGLELLAYFRNRAPLDDSGMPKDRFSAEMPDATLATLKIQPSEPRDSAVYFCAGAAGPAFCRLNYGYTFGSGTRLTVV.

J is TRBJ1-5 and V is TRBV6-5; D is uncertain. The CDR3 is made up of 15 amino acids. Trimming took off 0 bases at V and 4 bases at J, with 10 bases between the two ends. Looked up from germline, CDR1 is MNHEY and CDR2 is SVGAGI. CDR3 amino acids: CASSYSTPGNQPQHF. The DNA of the CDR3 is TGTGCCAGCAGTTACTCGACTCCGGGGAATCAGCCCCAGCATTTT.

About this clone: The junction differs from germline at one of its ends, possibly a read error. The rearrangement links TRBV7-7 to TRBJ2-1; 8 bases are shared with TRBD2. This CDR3 contains 17 residues. Germline assignment: CDR1 SSHAT and CDR2 FNYEAQ (reference sequence). The CDR3 DNA sequence: TGTGCTAGCAGCACCCGATGGGGAGCGGGGGCCTACAATGAGCAGTTCTTC. Protein: CASSTRWGAGAYNEQFF. Full variable domain (rest looked up from reference TRBV7-7 and TRBJ2-1): GAGVSQSPRYKVTKRGQDVTLRCDPISSHATLYWYQQALGQGPEFLTYFNYEAQPDKSGLPSDRFSAERPEGSISTLTIQRTEQRDSAMYRCASSTRWGAGAYNEQFFGPGTRLTVL.

As DNA, the CDR3 is TGCAGCGGTACAGTATCCTACGAGCAGTACTTC. Its translation: CSGTVSYEQYF. The rearrangement links TRBV29-1 to TRBJ2-7; D gene uncertain. Germline assignment: CDR1 SQVTM and CDR2 ANQGSEA. V was cut by 7 bases and J by 1 base, with 8 bases left in between. CDR3 size: 11 residues.

The genes are TRBV28 and TRBJ1-1, with unresolved D. The V and J ends lost 2 bases and 2 bases respectively, with 9 bases between them. The germline V gene encodes CDR1 MDHEN and CDR2 SYDVKM. The CDR3 covers 14 residues. The CDR3 loop reads CASSLVAVNTEAFF. Here the CDR3 DNA reads TGTGCCAGCAGTTTAGTTGCAGTAAACACTGAAGCTTTCTTT.

This clone was recorded once. V gene TRBV5-1 combines with J gene TRBJ1-4, with D unresolved. The ends were cut back, 1 base at V and 3 bases at J, with 10 bases in the middle. Germline V CDR1 and CDR2: SGHRS, YFSETQ. The CDR3 is 15 residues long. CDR3 bases: TGCGCCAGCAGCTTGTTGAGCGCAGCTAATGAAAAACTGTTTTTT. It encodes CASSLLSAANEKLFF.

The count of this clone is one. V gene TRBV7-2 combines with J gene TRBJ1-4; D unclear. Germline values: CDR1 SGHTA, CDR2 FQGNSA. Trimming took off 2 bases at V and 0 bases at J, with 13 bases between the two ends. This CDR3 contains 17 residues. The chain's CDR3 is CASSLNYGRATNEKLFF. The CDR3 coding sequence is TGTGCCAGCAGCTTAAATTATGGGCGAGCAACTAATGAAAAACTGTTTTTT.

The V call is TRBV20-1, the J call TRBJ2-7; D is perhaps TRBD2 (6 bases). The CDR3 runs to 11 residues. Between the trimmed V and J ends, which lost 6 bases and 5 bases, there was a span of 11 bases. Germline CDR1 DFQATT, CDR2 SNEGSKA (reference sequence). The CDR3 DNA follows: TGCAGTGCGGGCGGGATCCACGAGCAGTACTTC. It translates to CSAGGIHEQYF.

The chain couples TRBV5-1 to TRBJ2-1; a weak D match, TRBD1 (6 bases). The germline gives CDR1 SGHRS, CDR2 YFSETQ. V shed 4 bases and J shed 0 bases, with 11 bases lying between them. CDR3 size: 15 residues. The CDR3 here is CASSRGTSSYNEQFF. In DNA form, the CDR3 reads TGCGCCAGCAGCAGAGGGACAAGCTCCTACAATGAGCAGTTCTTC.

The chain has TRBV11-3 and TRBJ2-7; TRBD2 might be the D (7 bases). The CDR3 length is 19 residues. The germline V and J ends were trimmed by 3 bases and 4 bases, with 28 bases remaining between them. The germline CDR1 and CDR2 sequences are SGHNT and YENEEA. The chain's CDR3 is CASSFPLGHWGGSPYEQYF. The CDR3 DNA reads TGTGCCAGCAGCTTCCCCCTTGGACATTGGGGGGGCTCGCCTTACGAGCAGTACTTC.

J is TRBJ1-1 and V is TRBV10-3; D unclear. Trimming pared 7 bases from V and 0 bases from J, leaving 9 bases between. The CDR3 spans 13 residues. Germline CDR1 ENHRY, CDR2 SYGVKD. The CDR3 DNA is TGTGCCATCACAACACATTTGAACACTGAAGCTTTCTTT. Translation gives CAITTHLNTEAFF.

The chain has TRBV7-8 and TRBJ1-5; tentatively, D is TRBD1 (5 bases). V lost 1 base to trimming and J lost 7 bases, with 14 bases between them. Germline CDR1 reads SGHVS; CDR2 reads FQNEAQ. This CDR3 region has 15 residues. The CDR3 region has the DNA TGTGCCAGCAGCTTAGAGGGGCCGCCCGGGCAGCCCCAGCATTTT. This codes for CASSLEGPPGQPQHF.

This clone was seen a single time. Mismatch with germline at one junction end may stem from a read error. The chain recombines TRBV4-1 with TRBJ2-7; 7 positions match TRBD1. The CDR3 spans 15 residues. CDR1 and CDR2 (germline): MGHRA, YSYEKL. The chain's CDR3 is CASSHPGQRSFEQYF. The CDR3 DNA follows: TGCGCCAGCAGCCATCCGGGACAGAGGTCCTTCGAGCAGTACTTC.